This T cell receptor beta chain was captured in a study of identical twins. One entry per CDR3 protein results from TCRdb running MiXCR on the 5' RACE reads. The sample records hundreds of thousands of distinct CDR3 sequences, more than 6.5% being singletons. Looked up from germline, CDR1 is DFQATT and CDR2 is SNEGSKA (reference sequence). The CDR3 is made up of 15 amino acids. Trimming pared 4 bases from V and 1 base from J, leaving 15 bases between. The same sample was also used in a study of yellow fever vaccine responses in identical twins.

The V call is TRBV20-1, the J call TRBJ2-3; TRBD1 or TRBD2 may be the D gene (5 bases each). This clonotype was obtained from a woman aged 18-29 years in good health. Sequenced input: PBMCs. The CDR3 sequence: CSATDSRRGTDTQYF. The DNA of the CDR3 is TGCAGTGCTACAGACAGCCGGCGGGGCACAGATACGCAGTATTTT.